This TCR beta chain was sequenced in a study of human T cells and chemical hapten exposure. Study-wide results and limits: A positive correlation with patch test score was found for PT1 expanded TCR counts.

This clonotype showed up just a few times. Antigen specificity is unknown. CDR3 size: 13 residues. CDR1 is SQVTM and CDR2 is ANQGSEA in the germline V gene. The V gene lost 2 bases and the J gene lost 0 bases, with 7 bases spanning the gap. Attachment of unique molecular identifiers to individual cDNA molecules was performed in the library. MiXCR was run by TCRdb on the RACE reads, yielding one entry per CDR3 protein. In the table there are under 200,000 distinct CDR3 sequences, about 31% of which are singletons. Time point denoted: pre-sensitization, week 0. Treatment: therapeutic diphenylcyclopropenone sensitization with weekly scalp DPC.

The chain uses TRBV29-1 and TRBJ2-5; D is unclear. This TCR was recovered from a woman aged 30 to 39 with alopecia areata. Some clones in this sample may be carry-over from other donors' samples. The specimen comprised whole blood, sampled in connection with sensitization to the hapten diphenylcyclopropenone (DPC). The CDR3 bases are TGCAGCGTTGAACCCGAGTACCAAGAGACCCAGTACTTC. This sequence encodes CSVEPEYQETQYF.